This is a list of T cell receptor beta chains from one sample in a study of blood T cell repertoires in COVID-19. Using immunoSEQ multiplex PCR, the repertoire was profiled, and TCRdb retains in-frame clones only, with some absent. The data show around 270,000 clones, approximately 90% seen once. The sequenced sample was peripheral blood. The receptors here all came from a man aged 25 to 40 with acute or convalescent COVID-19. Both conserved end residues are part of each CDR3. D genes are given only for firm matches. Clone size is given for some rows only: seen once, a few or many times, or a class if the clone is expanded.

TRBV27	NA	NA	TRBJ2-7	CASSFLLTHTGSYEQYF	TGTGCCAGCAGTTTCCTCTTAACCCACACGGGCTCCTACGAGCAGTACTTC
TRBV7-8	few	TRBD1	TRBJ2-7	CASSFRSGTGTDEQYF	TGTGCCAGCAGCTTTCGTTCCGGGACAGGGACCGACGAGCAGTACTTC
TRBV5-1	NA	NA	TRBJ2-7	CASSFQGGFEYEQYF	TGCGCCAGCAGCTTCCAGGGTGGATTTGAGTACGAGCAGTACTTC
TRBV19	NA	TRBD1	TRBJ2-3	CASSIRGQHTDTQYF	TGTGCCAGTAGTATAAGGGGGCAGCACACAGATACGCAGTATTTT
TRBV29-1	NA	NA	TRBJ1-1	CSVTANGNTEAFF	TGCAGCGTTACTGCAAACGGGAACACTGAAGCTTTCTTT
TRBV28	NA	NA	TRBJ1-1	CASSLGTFTEAFF	TGTGCCAGCAGTTTAGGGACTTTCACTGAAGCTTTCTTT
TRBV28	NA	NA	TRBJ2-7	CASSLGPPDGTPQYF	TGTGCCAGCAGTTTAGGGCCACCCGACGGTACTCCCCAGTACTTC
TRBV3-1/TRBV3-2	NA	TRBD1	TRBJ2-2	CASSRYRDRANTGELFF	TGTGCCAGCAGCCGATACCGGGACAGGGCGAACACCGGGGAGCTGTTTTTT
TRBV19	NA	TRBD1	TRBJ1-1	CASTRQGVNTEAFF	TGTGCCAGTACCCGACAGGGAGTGAACACTGAAGCTTTCTTT
TRBV7-6	NA	NA	TRBJ2-3	CASSLGRADTQYF	TGTGCCAGCAGCTTAGGACGGGCAGATACGCAGTATTTT
TRBV30	NA	TRBD2	TRBJ2-7	CAWSGAGVGSYEQYF	TGTGCCTGGAGTGGCGCGGGAGTAGGCTCCTACGAGCAGTACTTC
TRBV28	NA	NA	TRBJ1-2	CASSSRVRVAYGYTF	TGTGCCAGCAGTTCTAGAGTCAGGGTGGCCTATGGCTACACCTTC
TRBV28	NA	TRBD1	TRBJ1-6	CASRGTGRSPLHF	TGTGCCAGCAGGGGGACAGGGAGATCACCCCTCCACTTT
TRBV4-2	NA	NA	TRBJ2-2	CASSQDGRTGWILTGELFF	TGTGCCAGCAGCCAAGATGGGAGGACTGGCTGGATCCTCACCGGGGAGCTGTTTTTT
TRBV5-8	NA	NA	TRBJ1-2	CASSRLQNNYGYTF	TGTGCCAGCAGCCGACTCCAAAATAACTATGGCTACACCTTC
TRBV30	few	NA	TRBJ1-6	CAGAVTSNSPLHF	TGTGCCGGAGCGGTTACGAGTAATTCACCCCTCCACTTT
TRBV11-2	NA	NA	TRBJ1-1	CASSLLSEAFF	TGTGCCAGCAGCTTACTCTCTGAAGCTTTCTTT
TRBV5-1	NA	NA	TRBJ1-2	CASSYDGDYGYTF	TGCGCCAGCAGTTACGACGGAGACTATGGCTACACCTTC
TRBV6-4	NA	TRBD2	TRBJ2-3	CASSVPPWTSGRATTDTQYF	TGTGCCAGCAGTGTCCCTCCTTGGACTAGCGGGAGGGCGACGACAGATACGCAGTATTTT
TRBV27	NA	NA	TRBJ2-2	CASSLSLWRQLNTGELFF	TGTGCCAGCAGTTTATCTCTGTGGAGACAGCTGAACACCGGGGAGCTGTTTTTT
TRBV27	NA	TRBD2	TRBJ2-3	CASGRGSYTDTQYF	TGTGCCAGCGGGCGGGGGTCCTACACAGATACGCAGTATTTT
TRBV29-1	NA	TRBD2	TRBJ2-1	CSVAGGVAYNEQFF	TGCAGCGTTGCGGGAGGGGTCGCCTACAATGAGCAGTTCTTC
TRBV7-3	NA	NA	TRBJ2-3	CASSPGSDTQYF	TGTGCCAGCAGCCCGGGTTCAGATACGCAGTATTTT
TRBV27	NA	NA	TRBJ2-1	CASSRDSNGEQFF	TGTGCCAGCAGCCGGGACTCCAACGGGGAGCAGTTCTTC
TRBV9	NA	NA	TRBJ2-2	CASSGTGTAGELFF	TGTGCCAGCAGCGGAACAGGGACCGCCGGGGAGCTGTTTTTT
TRBV5-6	NA	TRBD1	TRBJ2-7	CASSAGTGFYEQYF	TGTGCCAGCAGCGCCGGGACAGGGTTCTACGAGCAGTACTTC
TRBV10-3	NA	TRBD1	TRBJ2-5	CAISLGTAKETQYF	TGTGCCATCAGTCTCGGGACAGCCAAAGAGACCCAGTACTTC
TRBV28	few	TRBD1	TRBJ1-5	CASRMTGGINQPQHF	TGTGCCAGCAGGATGACAGGGGGGATCAATCAGCCCCAGCATTTT
TRBV28	NA	NA	TRBJ1-2	CASSVVRQGYTF	TGTGCCAGCAGTGTAGTACGACAGGGCTACACCTTC
TRBV19	NA	NA	TRBJ2-3	CASSISGLSTDTQYF	TGTGCCAGTAGTATTTCGGGACTGAGCACAGATACGCAGTATTTT
TRBV28	once	NA	TRBJ1-4	CASTRGGDEKLFF	TGTGCCAGCACAAGGGGGGGTGATGAAAAACTGTTTTTT
TRBV9	NA	NA	TRBJ2-1	CASSSRVLNEQFF	TGTGCCAGCAGCTCACGGGTCCTTAATGAGCAGTTCTTC
TRBV6-2/TRBV6-3	NA	TRBD2	TRBJ2-4	CASSYLLAGGAKNIQYF	TGTGCCAGCAGTTACCTTCTAGCGGGAGGGGCCAAAAACATTCAGTACTTC
TRBV10-2	NA	TRBD2	TRBJ2-7	CASISGRAWGEQYF	TGCGCCAGCATTAGCGGGAGGGCCTGGGGCGAGCAGTACTTC
TRBV30	NA	TRBD1	TRBJ1-1	CACTGALTLKNTEAFF	TGTGCCTGTACAGGGGCCCTGACTTTAAAGAACACTGAAGCTTTCTTT
TRBV3-1/TRBV3-2	NA	NA	TRBJ1-2	CASHRDTQNYGYTF	TGTGCCAGCCACCGGGACACTCAAAACTATGGCTACACCTTC
TRBV25-1	NA	NA	TRBJ2-2	CASYKREWAGELFF	TGTGCCAGCTACAAGAGGGAATGGGCCGGGGAGCTGTTTTTT
TRBV18	NA	TRBD1	TRBJ2-3	CASSHGQASTDTQYF	TGTGCCAGCTCCCACGGACAGGCGTCGACAGATACGCAGTATTTT
TRBV19	NA	TRBD1	TRBJ2-7	CASSKAGQGAYEQYF	TGTGCCAGTAGTAAGGCGGGACAGGGGGCGTACGAGCAGTACTTC
TRBV7-9	NA	NA	TRBJ1-2	CASSPQGFYGYTF	TGTGCCAGCAGCCCACAGGGATTCTATGGCTACACCTTC
TRBV6-4	few	NA	TRBJ1-6	CASSDRGGAGSPLHF	TGTGCCAGCAGTGACCGGGGAGGGGCAGGATCACCCCTCCACTTT
TRBV28	NA	TRBD1	TRBJ2-5	CASSLAGTGGGKTQYF	TGTGCCAGCAGTTTGGCCGGGACAGGGGGCGGTAAGACCCAGTACTTC
TRBV5-6	NA	NA	TRBJ2-3	CASSLDSSRSTQYF	TGTGCCAGCAGCTTGGACTCCTCGAGGAGTACGCAGTATTTT
TRBV9	NA	NA	TRBJ1-1	CASSPGTSGAEAFF	TGTGCCAGCAGCCCTGGGACTTCAGGCGCTGAAGCTTTCTTT
TRBV3-1/TRBV3-2	NA	NA	TRBJ1-1	CASSPLAGTEAFF	TGTGCCAGCAGCCCGTTAGCGGGGACTGAAGCTTTCTTT
TRBV28	NA	NA	TRBJ1-6	CASNLSPNSPLHF	TGTGCCAGCAACCTATCCCCTAATTCACCCCTCCACTTT
TRBV4-1	NA	NA	TRBJ1-5	CASSPFASDDQPQHF	TGCGCCAGCAGCCCGTTTGCTAGCGACGATCAGCCCCAGCATTTT
TRBV11-2	NA	NA	TRBJ1-1	CASSTLGGSSTEAFF	TGTGCCAGCAGCACCCTAGGGGGTTCGAGCACTGAAGCTTTCTTT
TRBV27	NA	NA	TRBJ1-5	CASSLDSMSGTQHF	TGTGCCAGCAGTTTAGATTCAATGTCGGGGACCCAGCATTTT
TRBV4-1	NA	TRBD1	TRBJ1-5	CASSPRTGRNQPQHF	TGCGCCAGCAGCCCCAGGACAGGAAGAAATCAGCCCCAGCATTTT
TRBV27	NA	TRBD2	TRBJ2-7	CASIRLAGDYEQYF	TGTGCCAGCATCCGACTAGCGGGAGACTACGAGCAGTACTTC
TRBV5-1	NA	NA	TRBJ2-3	CASSLVAASTDTQYF	TGCGCCAGCAGCTTGGTTGCGGCTAGCACAGATACGCAGTATTTT
TRBV19	once	NA	TRBJ2-1	CASSFGTPNNEQFF	TGTGCCAGTAGTTTCGGGACACCGAACAATGAGCAGTTCTTC